The 3 T cell receptor beta chains presented below share a single source sample, sequenced in a study of molecular identifiers for immune sequencing clone quantification. TCRdb re-derived calls from the PCR reads in MiXCR, one entry per CDR3 protein. The sample yields about 320,000 distinct CDR3 sequences, 20% to 25% seen once. Sequenced sample: naive CD8+ T cells from blood, with Jurkat cell RNA spiked in. Noted subset: FACS-sorted CD8+CD4-CCR7+CD45RA+ naive T cells. The receptors here all came from a human donor in good health. Some libraries in this study had Jurkat cell RNA spiked in.

Remarks on this clonotype: The germline gene is not matched at one end of the junction; a read error may be the cause. The rearrangement uses TRBV12-3 or TRBV12-4 and TRBJ2-1; 8 bases line up with TRBD1. The CDR3 has 15 residues. The CDR3 here is CASNLDRGSNNEQFF. The CDR3 nucleotides are TGTGCCAGCAATTTAGACAGGGGTTCGAACAATGAGCAGTTCTTC.

This clonotype showed up many times. The V call is TRBV29-1, the J call TRBJ1-1; D call uncertain. V gave up 2 bases and J gave up 11 bases, with 18 bases separating them. Germline-derived CDR1 and CDR2 are SQVTM and ANQGSEA. CDR3 size: 13 residues. CDR3 residues: CSVELRINDVAFF. In nucleotides, the CDR3 is TGCAGCGTTGAACTGCGAATTAACGACGTGGCTTTCTTT.

This clonotype was seen repeatedly, ten times or more. The chain joins TRBV4-3 to TRBJ2-2; a weak D match, TRBD1 (5 bases). V was trimmed by 1 base and J by 11 bases, leaving 14 bases between them. Per germline, CDR1 LGHNA and CDR2 YSLEER. The CDR3 length is 14 residues. CDR3 in DNA: TGCGCCAGCAGCCAAGGAATCTCGGACATCGAGCTGTTTTTT. Protein sequence: CASSQGISDIELFF.